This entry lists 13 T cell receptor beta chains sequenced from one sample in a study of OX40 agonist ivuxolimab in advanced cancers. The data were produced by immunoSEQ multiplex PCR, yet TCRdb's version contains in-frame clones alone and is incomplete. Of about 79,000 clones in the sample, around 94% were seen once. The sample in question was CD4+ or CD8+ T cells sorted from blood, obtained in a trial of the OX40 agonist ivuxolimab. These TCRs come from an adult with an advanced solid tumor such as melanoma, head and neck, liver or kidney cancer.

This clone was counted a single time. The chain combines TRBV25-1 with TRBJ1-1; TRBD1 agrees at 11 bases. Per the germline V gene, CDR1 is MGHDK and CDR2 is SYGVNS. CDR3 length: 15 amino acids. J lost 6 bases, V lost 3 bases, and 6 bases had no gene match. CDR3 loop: CASSEDRGLFAEAFF. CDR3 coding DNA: TGTGCCAGCAGTGAGGACAGGGGGCTGTTTGCTGAAGCTTTCTTT.

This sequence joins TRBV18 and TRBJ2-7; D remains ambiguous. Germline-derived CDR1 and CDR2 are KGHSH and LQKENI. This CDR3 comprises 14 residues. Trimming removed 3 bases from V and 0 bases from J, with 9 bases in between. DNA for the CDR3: TGTGCCAGCTCACCGGGTTCTAGCTCCTACGAGCAGTACTTC. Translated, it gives CASSPGSSSYEQYF.

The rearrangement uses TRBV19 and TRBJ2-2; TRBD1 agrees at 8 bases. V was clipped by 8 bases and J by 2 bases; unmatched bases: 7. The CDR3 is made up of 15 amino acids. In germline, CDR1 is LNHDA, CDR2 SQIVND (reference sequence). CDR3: CASSWTGTNTGELFF. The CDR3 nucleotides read TGTGCCAGTTCCTGGACAGGGACAAACACCGGGGAGCTGTTTTTT.

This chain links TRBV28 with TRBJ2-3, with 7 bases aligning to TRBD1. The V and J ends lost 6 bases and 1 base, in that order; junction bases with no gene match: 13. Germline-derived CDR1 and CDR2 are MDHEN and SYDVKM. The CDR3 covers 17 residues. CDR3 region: CASSSGTENHGTDTQYF. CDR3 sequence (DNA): TGTGCCAGCAGCTCCGGGACAGAGAATCATGGCACAGATACGCAGTATTTT.

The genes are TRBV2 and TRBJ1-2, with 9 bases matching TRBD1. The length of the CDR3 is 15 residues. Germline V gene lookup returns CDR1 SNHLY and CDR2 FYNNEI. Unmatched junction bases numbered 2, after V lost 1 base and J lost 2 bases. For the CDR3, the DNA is TGTGCCAGCAGTGAAGGACAGGGGGGGAACTATGGCTACACCTTC. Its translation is CASSEGQGGNYGYTF.

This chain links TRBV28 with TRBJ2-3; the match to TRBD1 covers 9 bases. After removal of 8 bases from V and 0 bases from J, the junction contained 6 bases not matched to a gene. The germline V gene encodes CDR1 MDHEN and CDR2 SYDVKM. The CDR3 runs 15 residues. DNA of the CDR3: TGTGCCAGCGGAAGGACAGGGGCAAGCACAGATACGCAGTATTTT. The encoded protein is CASGRTGASTDTQYF.

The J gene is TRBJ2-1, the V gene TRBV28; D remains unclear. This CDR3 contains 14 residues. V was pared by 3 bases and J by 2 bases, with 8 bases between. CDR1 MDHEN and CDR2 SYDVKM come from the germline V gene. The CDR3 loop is CASSLLLTYNEQFF. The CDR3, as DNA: TGTGCCAGCAGTTTGTTGCTAACCTACAATGAGCAGTTCTTC.

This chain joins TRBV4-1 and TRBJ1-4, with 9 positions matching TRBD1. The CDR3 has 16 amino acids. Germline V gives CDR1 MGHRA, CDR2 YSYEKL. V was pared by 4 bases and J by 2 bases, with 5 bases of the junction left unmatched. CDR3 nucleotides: TGCGCCAGCAGCCTGGGACAGGGAGCGACTAATGAAAAACTGTTTTTT. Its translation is CASSLGQGATNEKLFF.

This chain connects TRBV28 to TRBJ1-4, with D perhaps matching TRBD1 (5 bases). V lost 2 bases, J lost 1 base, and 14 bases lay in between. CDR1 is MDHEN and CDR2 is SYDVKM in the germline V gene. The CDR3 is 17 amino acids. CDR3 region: CASSLERGWQTNEKLFF. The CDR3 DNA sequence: TGTGCCAGCAGTTTAGAACGGGGGTGGCAAACTAATGAAAAACTGTTTTTT.

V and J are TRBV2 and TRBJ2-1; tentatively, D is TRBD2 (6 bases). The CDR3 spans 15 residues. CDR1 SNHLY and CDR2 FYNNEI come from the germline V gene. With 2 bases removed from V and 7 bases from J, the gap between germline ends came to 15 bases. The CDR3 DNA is TGTGCCAGCAGTGAATGGAGGGGCAGCAGGAATGAGCAGTTCTTC. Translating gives CASSEWRGSRNEQFF.

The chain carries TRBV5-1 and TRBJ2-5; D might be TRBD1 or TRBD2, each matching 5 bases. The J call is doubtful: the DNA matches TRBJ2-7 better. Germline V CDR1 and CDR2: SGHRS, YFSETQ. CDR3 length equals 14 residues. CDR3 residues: CASSLVWGPYEQYF. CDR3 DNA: TGCGCCAGCAGCTTGGTTTGGGGACCCTACGAGCAGTACTTC.

The CDR3 sequence: CASSPGTSGSSIEQFF. The DNA for the CDR3 is TGTGCCAGCAGCCCTGGGACTAGCGGGAGTTCGATTGAGCAGTTCTTC. J is TRBJ2-1 and V is TRBV7-9; 14 bases match TRBD2. CDR1 is SEHNR, CDR2 FQNEAQ, per germline (reference sequence). Unmatched junction bases numbered 9, after V lost 5 bases and J lost 9 bases. The CDR3 has 16 amino acids. Full variable domain (remainder filled in from reference TRBV7-9 and TRBJ2-1): DTGVSQNPRHKITKRGQNVTFRCDPISEHNRLYWYRQTLGQGPEFLTYFQNEAQLEKSRLLSDRFSAERPKGSFSTLEIQRTEQGDSAMYLCASSPGTSGSSIEQFFGPGTRLTVL.

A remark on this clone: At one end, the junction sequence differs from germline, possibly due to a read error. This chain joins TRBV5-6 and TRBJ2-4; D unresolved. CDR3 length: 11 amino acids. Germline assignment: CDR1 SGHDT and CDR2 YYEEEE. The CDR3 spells CASSLGAVSTF. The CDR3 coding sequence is TGTGCCAGCAGCTTGGGTGCGGTTTCGACCTTC.